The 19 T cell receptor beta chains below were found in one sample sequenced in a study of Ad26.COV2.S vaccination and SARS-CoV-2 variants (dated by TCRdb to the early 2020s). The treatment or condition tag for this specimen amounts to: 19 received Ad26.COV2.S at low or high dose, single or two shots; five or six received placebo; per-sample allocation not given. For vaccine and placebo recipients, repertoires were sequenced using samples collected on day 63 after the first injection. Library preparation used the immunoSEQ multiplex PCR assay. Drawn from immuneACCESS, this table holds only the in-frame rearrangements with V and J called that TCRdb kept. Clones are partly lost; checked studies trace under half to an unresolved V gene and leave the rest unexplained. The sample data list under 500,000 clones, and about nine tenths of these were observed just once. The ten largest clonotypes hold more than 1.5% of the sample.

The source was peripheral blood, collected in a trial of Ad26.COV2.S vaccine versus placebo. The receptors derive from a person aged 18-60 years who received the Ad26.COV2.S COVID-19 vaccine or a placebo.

The CDR3 loop is CASSYGVVGTQETQYF. In DNA, the CDR3 is TGTGCCAGCAGTTACGGGGTAGTGGGCACCCAAGAGACCCAGTACTTC. The chain employs TRBV6-6 and TRBJ2-5; D unresolved. Germline values: CDR1 MNHNY, CDR2 SVGAGI (reference sequence). V gave up 2 bases and J gave up 1 base, with 14 bases separating them. The CDR3 length is 16 residues.

The CDR3 nucleotides are TGTGCCAGCGGATGGGCCGGGGGGGAGCTGTTTTTT. As protein: CASGWAGGELFF. The chain carries TRBV7-2 and TRBJ2-2; D gene unclear. V was shortened by 8 bases and J by 8 bases, with 12 bases between the two germline ends. Germline V gene lookup returns CDR1 SGHTA and CDR2 FQGNSA. This CDR3 is built from 12 residues.

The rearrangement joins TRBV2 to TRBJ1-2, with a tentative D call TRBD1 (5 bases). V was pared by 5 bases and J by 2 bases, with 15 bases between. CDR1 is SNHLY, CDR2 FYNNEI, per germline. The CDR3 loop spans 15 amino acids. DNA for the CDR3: TGTGCCAGCAGTCGCCAGGGAATAGCCAACTATGGCTACACCTTC. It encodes CASSRQGIANYGYTF.

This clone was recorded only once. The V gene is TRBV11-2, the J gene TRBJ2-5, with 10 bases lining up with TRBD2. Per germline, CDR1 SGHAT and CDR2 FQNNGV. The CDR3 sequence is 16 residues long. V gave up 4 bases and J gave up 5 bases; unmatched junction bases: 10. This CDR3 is CASSSTAGGPWETQYF. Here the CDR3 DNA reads TGTGCCAGCAGCTCCACAGCGGGGGGGCCTTGGGAGACCCAGTACTTC. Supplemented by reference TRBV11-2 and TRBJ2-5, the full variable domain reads EAGVAQSPRYKIIEKRQSVAFWCNPISGHATLYWYQQILGQGPKLLIQFQNNGVVDDSQLPKDRFSAERLKGVDSTLKIQPAKLEDSAVYLCASSSTAGGPWETQYFGPGTRLLVL.

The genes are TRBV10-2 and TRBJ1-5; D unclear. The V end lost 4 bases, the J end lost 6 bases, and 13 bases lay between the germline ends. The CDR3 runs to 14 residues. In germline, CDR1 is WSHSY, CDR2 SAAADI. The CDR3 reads CASSVYRSAQPQHF. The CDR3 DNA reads TGCGCCAGCAGTGTTTACCGTTCAGCTCAGCCCCAGCATTTT.

The CDR3 reads CAWSGPQTSGSTYEQYF. CDR3 nucleotides: TGTGCCTGGAGTGGCCCCCAGACTAGCGGGTCCACCTACGAGCAGTACTTC. The genes are TRBV30 and TRBJ2-7; 10 nucleotides agree with TRBD2. Trimming cost V 1 base and J 2 bases; bases outside gene matches: 11. This CDR3 has 17 amino acids. CDR1 is GTSNPN and CDR2 is SVGIG in the germline V gene (reference sequence).

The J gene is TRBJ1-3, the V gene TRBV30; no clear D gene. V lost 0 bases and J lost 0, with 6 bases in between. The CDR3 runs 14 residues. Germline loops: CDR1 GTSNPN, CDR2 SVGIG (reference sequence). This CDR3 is CAWSVGSSGNTIYF. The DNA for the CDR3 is TGTGCCTGGAGTGTAGGGAGCTCTGGAAACACCATATATTTT.

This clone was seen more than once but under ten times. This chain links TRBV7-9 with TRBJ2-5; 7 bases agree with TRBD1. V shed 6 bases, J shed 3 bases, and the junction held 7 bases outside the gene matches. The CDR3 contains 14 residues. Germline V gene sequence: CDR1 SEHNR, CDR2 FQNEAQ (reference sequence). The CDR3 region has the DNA TGTGCCAGCAGGGCAAGGGGGCCTGAAGAGACCCAGTACTTC. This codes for CASRARGPEETQYF.

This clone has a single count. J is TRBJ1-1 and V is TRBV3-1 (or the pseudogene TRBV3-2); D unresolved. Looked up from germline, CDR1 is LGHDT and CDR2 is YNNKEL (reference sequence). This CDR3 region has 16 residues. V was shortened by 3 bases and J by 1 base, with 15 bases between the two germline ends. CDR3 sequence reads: CASSHNYFARNTEAFF. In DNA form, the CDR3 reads TGTGCCAGCAGCCACAACTACTTTGCTCGGAACACTGAAGCTTTCTTT.

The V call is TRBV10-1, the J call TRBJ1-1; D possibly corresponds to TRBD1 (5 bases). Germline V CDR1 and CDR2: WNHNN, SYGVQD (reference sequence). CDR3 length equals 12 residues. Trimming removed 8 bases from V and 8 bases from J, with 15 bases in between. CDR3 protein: CASETATGEAFF. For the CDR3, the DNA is TGCGCCAGCGAAACAGCAACAGGCGAAGCTTTCTTT.

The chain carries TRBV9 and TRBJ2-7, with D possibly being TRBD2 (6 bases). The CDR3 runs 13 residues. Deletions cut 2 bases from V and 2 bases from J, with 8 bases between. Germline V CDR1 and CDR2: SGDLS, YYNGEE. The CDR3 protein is CASSVGGTYEQYF. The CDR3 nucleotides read TGTGCCAGCAGCGTTGGGGGGACCTACGAGCAGTACTTC.

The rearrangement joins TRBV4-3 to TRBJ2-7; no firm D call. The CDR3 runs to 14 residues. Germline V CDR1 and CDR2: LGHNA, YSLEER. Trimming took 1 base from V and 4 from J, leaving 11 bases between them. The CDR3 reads CASSQGARNYEQYF. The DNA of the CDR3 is TGCGCCAGCAGCCAAGGGGCCCGAAATTACGAGCAGTACTTC.

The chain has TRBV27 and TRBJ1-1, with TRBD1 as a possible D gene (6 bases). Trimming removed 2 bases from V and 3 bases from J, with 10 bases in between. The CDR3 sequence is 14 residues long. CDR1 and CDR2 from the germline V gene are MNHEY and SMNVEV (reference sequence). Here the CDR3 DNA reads TGTGCCAGCAGTTTAGGGGGCGGGGACACTGAAGCTTTCTTT. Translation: CASSLGGGDTEAFF.

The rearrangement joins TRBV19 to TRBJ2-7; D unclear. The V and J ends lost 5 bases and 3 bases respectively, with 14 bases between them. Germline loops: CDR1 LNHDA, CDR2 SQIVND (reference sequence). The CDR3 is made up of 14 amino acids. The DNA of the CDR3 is TGTGCCAGTAGTTCTGCGGATTGGAACTACGAGCAGTACTTC. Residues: CASSSADWNYEQYF.

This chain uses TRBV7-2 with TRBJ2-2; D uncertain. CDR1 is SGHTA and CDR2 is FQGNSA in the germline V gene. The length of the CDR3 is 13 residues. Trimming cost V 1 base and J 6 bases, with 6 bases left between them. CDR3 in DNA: TGTGCCAGCAGCTTAGGTACTCCCGGGGAGCTGTTTTTT. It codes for CASSLGTPGELFF.

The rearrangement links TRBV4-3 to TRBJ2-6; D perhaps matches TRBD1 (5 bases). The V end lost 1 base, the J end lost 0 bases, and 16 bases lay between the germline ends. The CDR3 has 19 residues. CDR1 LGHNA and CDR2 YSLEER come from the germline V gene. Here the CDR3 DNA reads TGCGCCAGCAGCCAAGTAGGGCAGGGAATTCGCTCTGGGGCCAACGTCCTGACTTTC. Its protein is CASSQVGQGIRSGANVLTF.

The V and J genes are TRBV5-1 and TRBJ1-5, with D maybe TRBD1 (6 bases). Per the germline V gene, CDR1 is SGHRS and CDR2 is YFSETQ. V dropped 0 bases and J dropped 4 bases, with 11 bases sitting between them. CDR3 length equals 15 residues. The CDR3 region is CASSLAAGANQPQHF. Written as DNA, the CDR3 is TGCGCCAGCAGCTTGGCCGCAGGGGCTAATCAGCCCCAGCATTTT. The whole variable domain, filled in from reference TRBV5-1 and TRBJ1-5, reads KAGVTQTPRYLIKTRGQQVTLSCSPISGHRSVSWYQQTPGQGLQFLFEYFSETQRNKGNFPGRFSGRQFSNSRSEMNVSTLELGDSALYLCASSLAAGANQPQHFGDGTRLSIL.

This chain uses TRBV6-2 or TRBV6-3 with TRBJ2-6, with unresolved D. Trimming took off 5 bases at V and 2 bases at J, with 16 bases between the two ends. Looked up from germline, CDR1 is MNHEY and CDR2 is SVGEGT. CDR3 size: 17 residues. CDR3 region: CASSQRVSKAGANVLTF. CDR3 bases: TGTGCCAGCAGTCAACGGGTCTCGAAGGCTGGGGCCAACGTCCTGACTTTC.

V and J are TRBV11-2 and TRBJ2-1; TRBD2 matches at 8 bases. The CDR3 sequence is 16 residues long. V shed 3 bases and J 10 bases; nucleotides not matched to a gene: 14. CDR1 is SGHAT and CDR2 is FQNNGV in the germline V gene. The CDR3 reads CASSFLPPGGYGEQFF. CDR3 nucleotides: TGTGCCAGCAGCTTTCTTCCTCCGGGGGGGTACGGGGAGCAGTTCTTC. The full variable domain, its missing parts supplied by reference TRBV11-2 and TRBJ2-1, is EAGVAQSPRYKIIEKRQSVAFWCNPISGHATLYWYQQILGQGPKLLIQFQNNGVVDDSQLPKDRFSAERLKGVDSTLKIQPAKLEDSAVYLCASSFLPPGGYGEQFFGPGTRLTVL.